The 22 T cell receptor beta chains below all came from one sample that was sequenced in a study of T cells in Graves' hyperthyroidism and ophthalmopathy. RNA transcripts gave rise to amplified TCR beta CDR3 regions. TCR CDR3 regions were first amplified by RT-PCR with HTBI primers. TCRdb called the multiplex PCR reads again in MiXCR, with one record for every CDR3 protein. The repertoire holds 150,000 to 200,000 distinct CDR3 sequences, with approximately 17% as singletons. Sequences were obtained from blood. These receptors all come from a woman aged 45 to 65 with Graves' hyperthyroidism.

This sequence joins TRBV4-1 and TRBJ2-5, with 7 bases matching TRBD1. Germline V lookup: CDR1 MGHRA, CDR2 YSYEKL. Unmatched junction bases numbered 7, after V lost 1 base and J lost 2 bases. The CDR3 loop spans 16 amino acids. The chain's CDR3 is CASSQGRQGGQETQYF. For the CDR3, the DNA is TGCGCCAGCAGCCAAGGGAGACAGGGCGGACAAGAGACCCAGTACTTC.

This clonotype was recorded at least ten times. The chain recombines TRBV20-1 with TRBJ1-5, with D possibly matching TRBD1 (5 bases). The germline gives CDR1 DFQATT, CDR2 SNEGSKA (reference sequence). The CDR3 loop spans 13 amino acids. V was pared by 5 bases and J by 5 bases, with 13 bases between. CDR3 amino acids: CSAAPGRDQPQHF. The CDR3, as DNA: TGCAGTGCTGCCCCGGGACGGGATCAGCCCCAGCATTTT.

This clonotype was picked up many times. The chain links TRBV12-3 or TRBV12-4 to TRBJ2-3, with TRBD1 identical over 11 bases. This CDR3 comprises 16 residues. The trim removed 2 bases at V and 6 bases at J, leaving 7 bases unmatched. In nucleotides, the CDR3 is TGTGCCAGCAGTTTAAGGGACAGGGGGAGTAAGGATACGCAGTATTTT. Translating it yields CASSLRDRGSKDTQYF.

This clonotype was counted many times. The chain employs TRBV11-3 and TRBJ2-2; 11 bases map to TRBD1. J lost 4 bases, V lost 5 bases, and 6 bases had no gene match. CDR1 and CDR2 (germline): SGHNT, YENEEA. The CDR3 runs to 16 residues. The chain's CDR3 is CASSAGQGGSTGELFF. The CDR3 coding sequence is TGTGCCAGCAGCGCGGGACAGGGGGGGTCCACCGGGGAGCTGTTTTTT. Using reference TRBV11-3 and TRBJ2-2 for the parts outside the CDR3, the full variable domain is EAGVVQSPRYKIIEKKQPVAFWCNPISGHNTLYWYLQNLGQGPELLIRYENEEAVDDSQLPKDRFSAERLKGVDSTLKIQPAELGDSAVYLCASSAGQGGSTGELFFGEGSRLTVL.

In its sample, this clonotype was seen many times. The J gene is TRBJ1-5, the V gene TRBV7-9; 7 positions agree with TRBD1. With 8 bases clipped from V and 0 bases from J, the junction kept 4 bases outside the gene matches. Germline V gene lookup returns CDR1 SEHNR and CDR2 FQNEAQ (reference sequence). The CDR3 length is 14 residues. CDR3 amino acids: CASGDSFSNQPQHF. As DNA, the CDR3 is TGTGCCAGCGGGGACAGTTTTAGCAATCAGCCCCAGCATTTT.

The chain is built from TRBV5-5 and TRBJ2-7, with 12 nucleotides matching TRBD2. CDR1 and CDR2 from the germline V gene are SGHKS and YYEKEE (reference sequence). The CDR3 contains 16 residues. After removal of 5 bases from V and 1 base from J, the junction contained 7 bases not matched to a gene. The CDR3 loop reads CASRASGGVKSYEQYF. CDR3 bases: TGTGCCAGCAGAGCTAGCGGGGGGGTCAAATCCTACGAGCAGTACTTC.

At least ten counts were recorded for this clonotype. The chain has TRBV5-6 and TRBJ2-5; the match to TRBD1 covers 8 bases. The CDR3 is 14 amino acids. Germline V gene data show CDR1 as SGHDT and CDR2 as YYEEEE. J lost 3 bases, V lost 1 base, and 2 bases had no gene match. This CDR3 reads CASSLMGQEETQYF. The DNA of the CDR3 is TGTGCCAGCAGCTTGATGGGACAGGAAGAGACCCAGTACTTC.

This clonotype was recorded many times. The chain is built from TRBV6-5 and TRBJ2-5; TRBD2 matches at 11 bases. The CDR3 is 15 amino acids. J was trimmed by 4 bases and V by 2 bases; bases with no gene match: 3. Looked up from germline, CDR1 is MNHEY and CDR2 is SVGAGI. The CDR3 spells CASSYPTSGVETQYF. In nucleotides, the CDR3 is TGTGCCAGCAGTTACCCGACTAGCGGGGTAGAGACCCAGTACTTC.

Concerning this clonotype itself: This may be a read error: a much more frequent sequence differs by one nucleotide. This chain connects TRBV27 to TRBJ1-2, with D possibly matching TRBD1 (6 bases). Trimming took 6 bases from V and 2 from J, leaving 10 bases between them. From germline, CDR1 is MNHEY and CDR2 SMNVEV (reference sequence). The CDR3 contains 13 residues. Written as DNA, the CDR3 is TGTGCCAGCAGGGACACAGGGAACTATGGCTACACCTTC. Residues: CASRDTGNYGYTF.

In this sample, this clonotype turned up many times. The chain carries TRBV11-2 and TRBJ2-3; tentative D call: TRBD2 (5 bases). This CDR3 is built from 15 residues. Per the germline V gene, CDR1 is SGHAT and CDR2 is FQNNGV. Trimming removed 6 bases from V and 6 bases from J, with 19 bases in between. CDR3 in DNA: TGTGCCAGCAGTGACGGGGTCTCGACGTCGGATACGCAGTATTTT. It is translated as CASSDGVSTSDTQYF.

This clonotype has a count of ten or more. The chain is built from TRBV11-3 and TRBJ1-1; TRBD1 agrees at 8 bases. With V trimmed by 2 bases and J by 7 bases, 6 bases remained unmatched. The germline CDR1 and CDR2 sequences are SGHNT and YENEEA. The CDR3 is 14 residues long. CDR3 in amino acids: CASSLMGQAGEAFF. In DNA form, the CDR3 reads TGTGCCAGCAGCTTAATGGGACAGGCTGGTGAAGCTTTCTTT. The full variable domain, rest sourced from reference TRBV11-3 and TRBJ1-1, is EAGVVQSPRYKIIEKKQPVAFWCNPISGHNTLYWYLQNLGQGPELLIRYENEEAVDDSQLPKDRFSAERLKGVDSTLKIQPAELGDSAVYLCASSLMGQAGEAFFGQGTRLTVV.

The chain recombines TRBV6-1 with TRBJ2-1; D is uncertain. CDR1 MNHNS and CDR2 SASEGT come from the germline V gene. Trimming pared 1 base from V and 0 bases from J, leaving 4 bases between. The CDR3 spans 14 residues. The DNA of the CDR3 is TGTGCCAGCAGTGAAGGGAGCTCCTACAATGAGCAGTTCTTC. This codes for CASSEGSSYNEQFF.

This clonotype was seen ten or more times. The chain is built from TRBV20-1 and TRBJ2-4; D may match TRBD1 or TRBD2 (6 bases each). The germline gives CDR1 DFQATT, CDR2 SNEGSKA (reference sequence). The CDR3 extends over 14 amino acids. V was clipped by 6 bases and J by 6 bases, with 18 bases between them. Here the CDR3 reads CSAQGQGRRNIQYF. The CDR3 DNA reads TGCAGTGCCCAGGGGCAGGGGAGGCGAAACATTCAGTACTTC.

This clonotype has at least ten counts. The chain has TRBV12-3 or TRBV12-4 and TRBJ2-2; TRBD2 matches 12 bases. The CDR3 runs to 20 residues. J gave up 0 bases and V 7 bases, and 15 bases lay outside the gene matches. For the CDR3, the DNA is TGTGCCAGCATTTTCGAGGCCCTAGCGGGGGGGCCGGCGAACACCGGGGAGCTGTTTTTT. Amino acids: CASIFEALAGGPANTGELFF.

This clonotype was detected ten times or more. The chain couples TRBV7-9 to TRBJ2-7, with D maybe TRBD1 (5 bases). The V and J ends lost 6 bases and 1 base respectively, with 10 bases between them. The CDR3 spans 13 residues. Per germline, CDR1 SEHNR and CDR2 FQNEAQ (reference sequence). The CDR3 loop is CASSSQVSYEQYF. The CDR3 nucleotides are TGTGCCAGCAGTTCACAGGTATCCTACGAGCAGTACTTC. Full variable domain (rest looked up from reference TRBV7-9 and TRBJ2-7): DTGVSQNPRHKITKRGQNVTFRCDPISEHNRLYWYRQTLGQGPEFLTYFQNEAQLEKSRLLSDRFSAERPKGSFSTLEIQRTEQGDSAMYLCASSSQVSYEQYFGPGTRLTVT.

This rearrangement joins TRBV20-1 to TRBJ1-4; D may be TRBD1 (5 bases). Looked up from germline, CDR1 is DFQATT and CDR2 is SNEGSKA (reference sequence). This CDR3 is built from 15 residues. The V gene lost 6 bases and the J gene lost 0 bases, with 14 bases spanning the gap. The CDR3 sequence is CSALGGAATNEKLFF. In nucleotides, the CDR3 is TGCAGTGCCCTCGGCGGGGCCGCAACTAATGAAAAACTGTTTTTT.

Comment on this clonotype: This may arise from a read error, as a much more abundant clone is one base away. The rearrangement uses TRBV4-1 and TRBJ2-1, with TRBD2 matching 13 bases. The germline gives CDR1 MGHRA, CDR2 YSYEKL. Trimming took 3 bases from V and 9 from J; bases not matched to a gene: 8. This CDR3 has 16 residues. The CDR3 protein is CASSHPPGLAGSEQFF. The CDR3 nucleotides read TGCGCCAGCAGCCACCCTCCGGGACTAGCGGGAAGTGAGCAGTTCTTC.

The chain employs TRBV28 and TRBJ1-5; the D is unclear. The CDR3 extends over 14 amino acids. Trimming took 3 bases from V and 3 from J, leaving 9 bases between them. Germline values: CDR1 MDHEN, CDR2 SYDVKM. In nucleotides, the CDR3 is TGTGCCAGCAGTTTTCAGGCAGCCAATCAGCCCCAGCATTTT. Its protein product is CASSFQAANQPQHF.

The chain links TRBV4-1 to TRBJ1-5, with D uncertain. Trimming shortened V by 3 bases and J by 0 bases, and 3 bases separated the two germline ends. Germline CDR1 MGHRA, CDR2 YSYEKL. The CDR3 sequence is 13 residues long. This chain's CDR3 is CASSHNSNQPQHF. The DNA for the CDR3 is TGCGCCAGCAGCCACAATAGCAATCAGCCCCAGCATTTT.

This rearrangement joins TRBV2 to TRBJ1-1; a possible D gene is TRBD1 (5 bases). Trimming shortened V by 2 bases and J by 7 bases, and 23 bases separated the two germline ends. CDR1 is SNHLY, CDR2 FYNNEI, per germline. CDR3 length equals 17 residues. DNA for the CDR3: TGTGCCAGCAGTGAAACCAACAGGCTTACGGCAAGAGGTGAAGCTTTCTTT. As protein: CASSETNRLTARGEAFF. Supplemented by reference TRBV2 and TRBJ1-1, the full variable domain reads EPEVTQTPSHQVTQMGQEVILRCVPISNHLYFYWYRQILGQKVEFLVSFYNNEISEKSEIFDDQFSVERPDGSNFTLKIRSTKLEDSAMYFCASSETNRLTARGEAFFGQGTRLTVV.

This clonotype showed up just a few times. The chain is built from TRBV27 and TRBJ1-1; D is perhaps TRBD1 (5 bases). The CDR3 runs 15 residues. CDR1 is MNHEY, CDR2 SMNVEV, per germline (reference sequence). Trimming left V 5 bases short and J 1 base short, with 14 bases between. CDR3 nucleotides: TGTGCCAGCAGTCTAGGGACGGTCCAGAACACTGAAGCTTTCTTT. Its protein product is CASSLGTVQNTEAFF.

This clonotype has at least ten counts. The V gene is TRBV18, the J gene TRBJ1-1; TRBD1 matches at 7 bases. After removal of 1 base from V and 2 bases from J, the junction contained 7 bases not matched to a gene. This CDR3 region has 16 residues. The germline V gene has CDR1 KGHSH and CDR2 LQKENI. As DNA, the CDR3 is TGTGCCAGCTCACCACAAGTAGGGGGCGGAAACACTGAAGCTTTCTTT. It codes for CASSPQVGGGNTEAFF.